These T cell receptor beta chains were read from a single sample in a study of spatial heterogeneity in lung cancer. TCRdb reprocessed the 5' RACE reads with MiXCR, giving one entry per CDR3 protein. The sample comprises tens of thousands of distinct CDR3 sequences, 10% to 15% of which are singletons, and roughly 39% rests with the top ten. The sample was PBMCs, taken at surgery. These receptors were obtained from a male donor with early-stage non-small cell lung cancer. CDR3s leave out the opening cysteine and the closing phenylalanine or tryptophan. Fields, in order: V gene, D gene, J gene, CDR3 protein. D genes are given only for firm matches.

V: TRBV12-3/TRBV12-4; D: TRBD1; J: TRBJ1-2; CDR3: ASKGEGQNYGYT
V: TRBV7-2; D: .; J: TRBJ1-4; CDR3: ASSLDRILF
V: TRBV30; D: TRBD1; J: TRBJ2-7; CDR3: AWSGMRQGTYEQY
V: TRBV20-1; D: .; J: TRBJ2-3; CDR3: SASVGGASSSTDTQY
V: TRBV6-6; D: .; J: TRBJ2-1; CDR3: ASSYGPYNEQF
V: TRBV28; D: .; J: TRBJ1-1; CDR3: ASELQGAGTEAF
V: TRBV4-3; D: .; J: TRBJ2-1; CDR3: ASSQERGTGYNEQF
V: TRBV7-2; D: .; J: TRBJ2-3; CDR3: ASSLPRADTQY
V: TRBV7-9; D: .; J: TRBJ2-2; CDR3: ASSLERSGELF
V: TRBV27; D: .; J: TRBJ2-7; CDR3: ASAGVSYEQY
V: TRBV5-1; D: TRBD1; J: TRBJ1-6; CDR3: ASSLTTTRQGSSPLH
V: TRBV20-1; D: .; J: TRBJ2-5; CDR3: SVRTAGQETQY
V: TRBV7-2; D: .; J: TRBJ2-5; CDR3: ASSLEARGTETQY
V: TRBV27; D: .; J: TRBJ1-6; CDR3: ASSLPGGPLH
V: TRBV7-9; D: TRBD1; J: TRBJ2-7; CDR3: ASSSPGTGGYEQY
V: TRBV10-3; D: .; J: TRBJ2-7; CDR3: AIRARDTAYEQY
V: TRBV12-3/TRBV12-4; D: .; J: TRBJ2-5; CDR3: ASGSSGVPQETQY